The rows below give T cell receptor beta chains drawn from one sample of a study of molecular identifiers for immune sequencing clone quantification. TCRdb recomputed calls from the PCR reads with MiXCR, one row per CDR3 protein. The sample holds about 640,000 distinct CDR3 sequences, 15% to 20% seen once. Sequencing used naive CD8+ T cells from blood, with Jurkat cell RNA spiked in. The receptor set was obtained from a human donor in good health. Some libraries in this study had Jurkat cell RNA spiked in. Both conserved end residues are part of each CDR3. A D gene is named only where the DNA matches it firmly. Size is omitted from some rows. Given values are once, few, many or a class for expanded clones.

d_call: TRBD1; v_call: TRBV12-3/TRBV12-4; clone_size: many; j_call: TRBJ2-3; cdr3_nt: TGTGCCAGCAATGGACAGGGAACGGATACGCAGTATTTT; cdr3_aa: CASNGQGTDTQYF
d_call: NA; v_call: TRBV27; clone_size: many; j_call: TRBJ1-5; cdr3_nt: TGTGCCAGCAGTTTAGGGGGGGTCACTCAGCCCCAGCATTTT; cdr3_aa: CASSLGGVTQPQHF
d_call: TRBD2; v_call: TRBV10-2; clone_size: once; j_call: TRBJ2-1; cdr3_nt: TGCGCCAGCAGTGACGGGGGGAACTACAATGAGCAGTCCTTC; cdr3_aa: CASSDGGNYNEQSF
d_call: NA; v_call: TRBV27; clone_size: few; j_call: TRBJ2-1; cdr3_nt: TGTGCCAGCAGTCCCCAGGCGAACAATGAGCAGTTCTTC; cdr3_aa: CASSPQANNEQFF
d_call: TRBD1; v_call: TRBV4-3; clone_size: many; j_call: TRBJ2-1; cdr3_nt: TGCGCCAGCAGCCAAGGGACAGGGGGCGATGAGCAGTTCTTC; cdr3_aa: CASSQGTGGDEQFF
d_call: NA; v_call: TRBV12-3/TRBV12-4; clone_size: NA; j_call: TRBJ1-4; cdr3_nt: TGTGCCAGCAGTTTCGGGGGGCGCGGTGAAAAACTGTTTTTT; cdr3_aa: CASSFGGRGEKLFF
d_call: NA; v_call: TRBV5-4; clone_size: NA; j_call: TRBJ2-2; cdr3_nt: TGTGCCAGCAGCCAAAGGGGGACCGGGGAGCTGTTTTTT; cdr3_aa: CASSQRGTGELFF
d_call: NA; v_call: TRBV12-3/TRBV12-4; clone_size: few; j_call: TRBJ1-1; cdr3_nt: TGTGCCAGCAGTTTCAATAGTGGGGACACTGAAGCTTTCTTT; cdr3_aa: CASSFNSGDTEAFF
d_call: TRBD1; v_call: TRBV29-1; clone_size: NA; j_call: TRBJ2-5; cdr3_nt: TGCAGCGTTTCCGGGGGACAGGCGGAGACCCAGTACTTC; cdr3_aa: CSVSGGQAETQYF
d_call: NA; v_call: TRBV3-1; clone_size: many; j_call: TRBJ2-7; cdr3_nt: TGTGCCAGCAGCCAAGGGAATGCTTACGAGCAGTACTTC; cdr3_aa: CASSQGNAYEQYF
d_call: NA; v_call: TRBV19; clone_size: NA; j_call: TRBJ1-5; cdr3_nt: TGTGCCAGTAAGGGCGCCAATCAGCCCCAGCATTTT; cdr3_aa: CASKGANQPQHF
d_call: TRBD1; v_call: TRBV11-2; clone_size: many; j_call: TRBJ2-4; cdr3_nt: TGTGCCAGCAGCTTTCCGGGACAGGGTGCCAAAAACATTCAGTACTTC; cdr3_aa: CASSFPGQGAKNIQYF
d_call: NA; v_call: TRBV10-3; clone_size: many; j_call: TRBJ2-3; cdr3_nt: TGTGCCATCAGTGTGGGCACCGGCACAGATACGCAGTATTTT; cdr3_aa: CAISVGTGTDTQYF
d_call: TRBD1; v_call: TRBV29-1; clone_size: many; j_call: TRBJ1-4; cdr3_nt: TGCAGCGTTGAGGGGTTGGGACAGGGAGGCGAAAAACTGTTTTTT; cdr3_aa: CSVEGLGQGGEKLFF
d_call: NA; v_call: TRBV7-9; clone_size: many; j_call: TRBJ2-4; cdr3_nt: TGTGCCAGCAGCATCAGACAGAACATTCAGTACTTC; cdr3_aa: CASSIRQNIQYF
d_call: NA; v_call: TRBV4-1; clone_size: NA; j_call: TRBJ1-1; cdr3_nt: TGCGCCAGCAGCCAAGTAGATACGAACACTGAAGCTCTCTTT; cdr3_aa: CASSQVDTNTEALF
d_call: NA; v_call: TRBV7-9; clone_size: many; j_call: TRBJ2-3; cdr3_nt: TGTGCCAGCAGCCCTAGGGGAGCAGGGAGCACAGATACGCAGTATTTT; cdr3_aa: CASSPRGAGSTDTQYF
d_call: NA; v_call: TRBV14; clone_size: NA; j_call: TRBJ2-7; cdr3_nt: TGTGCCAGCAGCCAAGAAATCTCTCGGCGGGGCTACGAGCAGTACTTC; cdr3_aa: CASSQEISRRGYEQYF
d_call: TRBD1; v_call: TRBV28; clone_size: many; j_call: TRBJ1-2; cdr3_nt: TGTGCCAGCACACCACCATCGGACAGGGGAGAGTATGGCTACACCTTC; cdr3_aa: CASTPPSDRGEYGYTF
d_call: NA; v_call: TRBV7-9; clone_size: many; j_call: TRBJ2-2; cdr3_nt: TGTGCCAGCAACCTCCTTATCGCCTGGGGGGAGCTGTTTTTT; cdr3_aa: CASNLLIAWGELFF
d_call: TRBD1; v_call: TRBV6-5; clone_size: many; j_call: TRBJ1-5; cdr3_nt: TGTGCCAGCAGTTATGGAACAGGGGTAGGTGTGCCCCAGCATTTT; cdr3_aa: CASSYGTGVGVPQHF
d_call: TRBD2; v_call: TRBV6-2/TRBV6-3; clone_size: NA; j_call: TRBJ2-2; cdr3_nt: TGTGCCAGCAGTTACTACCCCACTTCTTTGGCGGGGGGCCAGAACACCGGGGAGCTGTTTTTT; cdr3_aa: CASSYYPTSLAGGQNTGELFF
d_call: TRBD1; v_call: TRBV6-5; clone_size: NA; j_call: TRBJ1-2; cdr3_nt: TGTGCCAGCAGTTACTCTGGGACAGGGTCCGCTGGCTACACCTTC; cdr3_aa: CASSYSGTGSAGYTF
d_call: NA; v_call: TRBV19; clone_size: NA; j_call: TRBJ1-5; cdr3_nt: TGTACCAGTAGTCCGGCAGTCGGTCAGCCCCAGCATTTT; cdr3_aa: CTSSPAVGQPQHF
d_call: TRBD1; v_call: TRBV30; clone_size: many; j_call: TRBJ2-7; cdr3_nt: TGTGCCTGGAGTAAACCGGGACAGGGATACGAGCAGTACTTC; cdr3_aa: CAWSKPGQGYEQYF
d_call: TRBD2; v_call: TRBV12-3/TRBV12-4; clone_size: once; j_call: TRBJ2-1; cdr3_nt: TGTGCCAGAGGACTAGCGGGAGAGGGGGGCGAGGTCTTC; cdr3_aa: CARGLAGEGGEVF
d_call: TRBD2; v_call: TRBV4-3; clone_size: many; j_call: TRBJ2-7; cdr3_nt: TGCGCCAGCAGCCAAACCGCTAGCGGGGGGCCCTACGAGCAGTACTTC; cdr3_aa: CASSQTASGGPYEQYF
d_call: NA; v_call: TRBV5-8; clone_size: many; j_call: TRBJ2-7; cdr3_nt: TGTGCCAGCAGCTTGTTTGGACATCCCTACGAGCAGTACTTC; cdr3_aa: CASSLFGHPYEQYF
d_call: NA; v_call: TRBV27; clone_size: many; j_call: TRBJ1-6; cdr3_nt: TGTGCCAGCAGTTTTGGGGGGCTCTCCTATAATTCACCCCTCCACTTT; cdr3_aa: CASSFGGLSYNSPLHF
d_call: TRBD2; v_call: TRBV30; clone_size: many; j_call: TRBJ2-1; cdr3_nt: TGTGCCTGGAGTGTACTAGCGGGGATGTATGAGTTCTTC; cdr3_aa: CAWSVLAGMYEFF
d_call: TRBD1; v_call: TRBV20-1; clone_size: NA; j_call: TRBJ2-7; cdr3_nt: TGCAGTGCTAGCCTTCCGGGACAGAGCTACGAGCAGTACTTC; cdr3_aa: CSASLPGQSYEQYF
d_call: NA; v_call: TRBV20-1; clone_size: many; j_call: TRBJ2-4; cdr3_nt: TGCAGTGCTAGAGGGACTCTCCTAGACCTATGGGCCGAAAGTATTTTTGCTCAGAACATTCAGTACTTC; cdr3_aa: CSARGTLLDLWAESIFAQNIQYF
d_call: NA; v_call: TRBV7-2; clone_size: many; j_call: TRBJ2-5; cdr3_nt: TGTGCCAGCAGCTCTTCCCTGGAGACCCAGTACTTC; cdr3_aa: CASSSSLETQYF
d_call: NA; v_call: TRBV28; clone_size: NA; j_call: TRBJ2-2; cdr3_nt: TGTGCCAGCAGCATAACCGGGGAGCTGCTTTTT; cdr3_aa: CASSITGELLF
d_call: NA; v_call: TRBV7-9; clone_size: many; j_call: TRBJ2-7; cdr3_nt: TGTGCCAGCAGCTTACTCCCCGGGAGTGAGCAGTACTTC; cdr3_aa: CASSLLPGSEQYF
d_call: TRBD1; v_call: TRBV30; clone_size: many; j_call: TRBJ2-7; cdr3_nt: TGTGCCTGGAGCCCTGACAGGGCTCCCTCCCGGCAGTACTTC; cdr3_aa: CAWSPDRAPSRQYF
d_call: NA; v_call: TRBV6-2/TRBV6-3; clone_size: few; j_call: TRBJ1-1; cdr3_nt: TGTGCCAGCAGTTACATCCAGGCAACTGAAGCTTTCTTT; cdr3_aa: CASSYIQATEAFF
d_call: NA; v_call: TRBV9; clone_size: many; j_call: TRBJ2-3; cdr3_nt: TGTGCCAGCAGCGTAGTGGCAGGGTTGAGTACAGATACGCAGTATTTT; cdr3_aa: CASSVVAGLSTDTQYF
d_call: TRBD2; v_call: TRBV6-2/TRBV6-3; clone_size: many; j_call: TRBJ2-5; cdr3_nt: TGTGCCAGCAGTAAACGGGAGGGCCTATGGGGCCAAGAGACCCAGTACTTC; cdr3_aa: CASSKREGLWGQETQYF
d_call: TRBD1; v_call: TRBV15; clone_size: NA; j_call: TRBJ2-3; cdr3_nt: TGTGCCACCAGCAGAGATGGAGGACAGGGGGCATCTTATACGCAGTATTTT; cdr3_aa: CATSRDGGQGASYTQYF
d_call: NA; v_call: TRBV4-3; clone_size: few; j_call: TRBJ2-2; cdr3_nt: TGCGCCAGCAGCCAAGATTGGACAGCCTCCTTGAACACCGGGGAGCTGTTTTTT; cdr3_aa: CASSQDWTASLNTGELFF
d_call: TRBD2; v_call: TRBV12-3/TRBV12-4; clone_size: NA; j_call: TRBJ2-3; cdr3_nt: TGTGCCAGCAGTTTGGGGACTAGCGGGGTAGGAGATACGCAGTATTTT; cdr3_aa: CASSLGTSGVGDTQYF